Each of the 29 T cell receptor beta chains below was sequenced from the same sample in a study of blood T cell repertoires in COVID-19. Libraries were prepared by immunoSEQ multiplex PCR; TCRdb keeps only in-frame clonotypes and omits some of them. Found here are fewer than 300,000 clones, roughly 84% of them singletons; the top ten hold around 2.9%. Sequencing was done on a sample of peripheral blood. These receptors were obtained from a woman between 18 and 29 years old with acute or convalescent COVID-19.

This clone has only a few counts. The rearrangement joins TRBV30 to TRBJ1-4; weak D call: TRBD1 (6 bases). This CDR3 has 12 amino acids. The V gene lost 6 bases and the J gene lost 7 bases, with 12 bases spanning the gap. Germline values: CDR1 GTSNPN, CDR2 SVGIG (reference sequence). This chain's CDR3 is CACYTGIEKLFF. As DNA, the CDR3 is TGTGCCTGTTATACAGGGATTGAAAAACTGTTTTTT.

V and J are TRBV5-1 and TRBJ1-5, with TRBD1 as a possible D gene (6 bases). There are 15 residues in the CDR3. Germline values: CDR1 SGHRS, CDR2 YFSETQ. V gave up 4 bases and J gave up 2 bases, with 13 bases separating them. The CDR3 is CASSPGAGGNQPQHF. DNA of the CDR3: TGCGCCAGCAGCCCAGGGGCAGGGGGCAATCAGCCCCAGCATTTT.

This clone was detected a few times. The rearrangement uses TRBV5-8 and TRBJ1-6, with D perhaps TRBD1 (5 bases). The CDR3 sequence is 16 residues long. The germline V gene has CDR1 SGHTS and CDR2 YDEGEE. Trimming left V 6 bases short and J 9 bases short, with 22 bases between. The CDR3 loop is CASTPGKGLVGSPLHF. The CDR3 nucleotides are TGTGCCAGCACCCCGGGTAAGGGGCTGGTTGGTTCACCCCTCCACTTT.

The chain is built from TRBV7-2 and TRBJ2-7; TRBD2 matches 9 bases. Germline V gives CDR1 SGHTA, CDR2 FQGNSA. V shed 5 bases and J 3 bases; nucleotides not matched to a gene: 5. The CDR3 loop spans 14 amino acids. In nucleotides, the CDR3 is TGTGCCAGCAGCCGGACTAGCGATTACTACGAGCAGTACTTC. Its translation: CASSRTSDYYEQYF.

The chain links TRBV15 to TRBJ2-7; the D gene is possibly TRBD1 (5 bases). This CDR3 has 14 amino acids. Germline-derived CDR1 and CDR2 are LNHNV and YYDKDF (reference sequence). Trimming pared 5 bases from V and 0 bases from J, leaving 11 bases between. CDR3 DNA sequence: TGTGCCACCAGCTCGCGCAGGGACTCCTACGAGCAGTACTTC. The encoded protein is CATSSRRDSYEQYF.

This chain connects TRBV30 to TRBJ2-7; 10 nucleotides agree with TRBD2. Germline V gene data show CDR1 as GTSNPN and CDR2 as SVGIG (reference sequence). Trimming cost V 3 bases and J 2 bases; bases outside gene matches: 4. The CDR3 length is 14 residues. The CDR3 sequence is CAWRWTSGTYEQYF. In DNA, the CDR3 is TGTGCCTGGAGATGGACTAGCGGTACCTACGAGCAGTACTTC.

The J gene is TRBJ1-1, the V gene TRBV4-3; D not certain. Between the trimmed V and J ends, which lost 2 bases and 1 base, there was a span of 2 bases. From germline, CDR1 is LGHNA and CDR2 YSLEER. The length of the CDR3 is 12 residues. The CDR3: CASSQQNTEAFF. The CDR3 nucleotides are TGCGCCAGCAGCCAACAGAACACTGAAGCTTTCTTT.

This chain uses TRBV6-1 with TRBJ2-3, with D perhaps matching TRBD1 (5 bases). V shed 2 bases and J shed 6 bases, with 12 bases lying between them. Looked up from germline, CDR1 is MNHNS and CDR2 is SASEGT. The CDR3 loop spans 14 amino acids. CDR3 DNA: TGTGCCAGCAGTGAAACAGGTAGAATGGATACGCAGTATTTT. This codes for CASSETGRMDTQYF.

V usage is TRBV29-1 and J usage is TRBJ2-1; 12 nucleotides match TRBD1. The junction had 3 bases not matched to a gene; V was cut back by 4 bases and J by 8 bases. This CDR3 has 13 residues. From germline, CDR1 is SQVTM and CDR2 ANQGSEA. CDR3 sequence (DNA): TGCAGCGTTGGGGGACAGGGGGCATATGAGCAGTTCTTC. Translation: CSVGGQGAYEQFF.

The genes are TRBV18 and TRBJ1-4, with 7 bases matching TRBD1. Germline V gives CDR1 KGHSH, CDR2 LQKENI. The CDR3 length is 14 residues. V was clipped by 8 bases and J by 5 bases; unmatched bases: 8. CDR3 region: CASGTGTANEKLFF. The CDR3 DNA sequence: TGTGCCAGCGGAACCGGGACAGCAAATGAAAAACTGTTTTTT.

This clone was seen at least ten times. The V call is TRBV6-6, the J call TRBJ1-1; 9 bases match TRBD1. Germline V gives CDR1 MNHNY, CDR2 SVGAGI (reference sequence). The CDR3 is 13 amino acids. V lost 4 bases and J lost 5; bases outside the gene matches: 2. The CDR3, as DNA: TGTGCCAGCAGTTCGACAGGGGGGACTGAAGCTTTCTTT. Translation gives CASSSTGGTEAFF.

This CDR3 is CAISEQNPTSNYGYTF. The CDR3 nucleotides read TGTGCCATCAGTGAACAGAACCCGACTAGTAACTATGGCTACACCTTC. The chain links TRBV10-3 to TRBJ1-2; no firm D call. The CDR3 has 16 residues. Trimming shortened V by 3 bases and J by 1 base, and 15 bases separated the two germline ends. Looked up from germline, CDR1 is ENHRY and CDR2 is SYGVKD.

The V gene is TRBV28, the J gene TRBJ1-1, with 7 bases matching TRBD1. This CDR3 comprises 19 residues. The ends lost 5 bases at V and 4 bases at J; junction bases unmatched: 22. CDR1 is MDHEN and CDR2 is SYDVKM in the germline V gene. The CDR3 loop reads CASSPPSVRDRVRATEAFF. CDR3 in DNA: TGTGCCAGCAGTCCCCCCTCCGTCCGAGACAGGGTTCGAGCCACTGAAGCTTTCTTT.

This chain links TRBV10-2 with TRBJ1-2; D is perhaps TRBD1 (5 bases). Trimming took 5 bases from V and 4 from J, leaving 23 bases between them. This CDR3 is 17 amino acids long. CDR1 and CDR2 from the germline V gene are WSHSY and SAAADI. The CDR3 reads CASSQGEPLRQSYGYTF. CDR3 DNA sequence: TGCGCCAGCAGTCAGGGTGAGCCCCTGCGACAGTCCTATGGCTACACCTTC.

This clone was picked up a small number of times. The chain employs TRBV7-2 and TRBJ2-1; 7 bases match TRBD1. Germline values: CDR1 SGHTA, CDR2 FQGNSA. The CDR3 length is 14 residues. Unmatched junction bases numbered 9, after V lost 5 bases and J lost 8 bases. The CDR3 region is CASSNRQGRDEQFF. DNA for the CDR3: TGTGCCAGCAGCAACCGACAGGGTAGGGATGAGCAGTTCTTC.

The chain combines TRBV19 with TRBJ2-1; TRBD2 agrees at 10 bases. In germline, CDR1 is LNHDA, CDR2 SQIVND (reference sequence). The CDR3 covers 13 residues. The V segment lost 4 bases and the J segment 7 bases; nucleotides outside the gene matches: 1. DNA for the CDR3: TGTGCCAGTAGTAGTAGCGGGAGGAATGAGCAGTTCTTC. Translation: CASSSSGRNEQFF.

V usage is TRBV20-1 and J usage is TRBJ2-1; perhaps TRBD2 as D (6 bases). Germline V gives CDR1 DFQATT, CDR2 SNEGSKA (reference sequence). The V end lost 3 bases, the J end lost 3 bases, and 15 bases lay between the germline ends. The CDR3 spans 15 residues. The DNA for the CDR3 is TGCAGTGCTAGTCCTACCCCGGGACTCTACAATGAGCAGTTCTTC. Translation: CSASPTPGLYNEQFF.

The CDR3, as DNA: TGTGCCAGCAGTTTGCTAACTAGCGGGAGGGCCTACGAGCAGTACTTC. It translates to CASSLLTSGRAYEQYF. The chain carries TRBV28 and TRBJ2-7; 13 positions agree with TRBD2. V was clipped by 3 bases and J by 2 bases; unmatched bases: 4. Germline V gives CDR1 MDHEN, CDR2 SYDVKM. The CDR3 sequence is 16 residues long.

The chain couples TRBV23-1 to TRBJ2-1; 8 bases are a match to TRBD2. TRBV23-1 falls under the ORF class, with uncertain function. With V trimmed by 3 bases and J by 7 bases, 14 bases remained unmatched. The CDR3 has 17 residues. The CDR3 spells CASSHSGGKGPRNEQFF. The CDR3 DNA sequence: TGCGCCAGCAGTCACTCGGGGGGGAAGGGACCGAGGAATGAGCAGTTCTTC.

The rearrangement links TRBV19 to TRBJ2-7, with D perhaps TRBD1 (6 bases). Germline CDR1 is LNHDA and CDR2 is SQIVND (reference sequence). Trimming took off 8 bases at V and 0 bases at J, with 14 bases between the two ends. The CDR3 loop spans 14 amino acids. CDR3 sequence: CASGEEGDSYEQYF. CDR3 DNA: TGTGCCAGTGGGGAAGAGGGGGACTCCTACGAGCAGTACTTC.

The chain carries TRBV10-3 and TRBJ1-5; 8 bases map to TRBD1. The V segment lost 4 bases and the J segment 7 bases; nucleotides outside the gene matches: 3. Germline-derived CDR1 and CDR2 are ENHRY and SYGVKD. The CDR3 loop spans 13 amino acids. The CDR3 DNA follows: TGTGCCATCAGTGGACAGGGGAGCCAGCCCCAGCATTTT. Residues: CAISGQGSQPQHF.

V and J are TRBV29-1 and TRBJ2-1; D not resolved. Germline V gene data show CDR1 as SQVTM and CDR2 as ANQGSEA. Trimming took 4 bases from V and 5 from J, leaving 9 bases between them. This CDR3 is built from 12 residues. This CDR3 is CSVVARDNEQFF. The CDR3 DNA reads as TGCAGCGTTGTTGCCCGAGACAATGAGCAGTTCTTC.

The genes are TRBV6-2 or TRBV6-3 and TRBJ1-1; D not certain. The CDR3 length is 14 residues. Germline V gene sequence: CDR1 MNHEY, CDR2 SVGEGT. V was clipped by 0 bases and J by 6 bases, with 11 bases between them. In nucleotides, the CDR3 is TGTGCCAGCAGTTACTCGATGGAGACCTCTGAAGCTTTCTTT. It yields the protein CASSYSMETSEAFF.

This chain links TRBV28 with TRBJ2-7; 7 bases line up with TRBD2. Germline values: CDR1 MDHEN, CDR2 SYDVKM. V dropped 3 bases and J dropped 5; count of bases not matched to a gene: 7. The CDR3 contains 14 residues. CDR3 loop: CASSLAGVRHEQYF. In nucleotides, the CDR3 is TGTGCCAGCAGTTTGGCGGGAGTTCGCCACGAGCAGTACTTC.

The rearrangement joins TRBV9 to TRBJ2-1; 10 bases align to TRBD1. V shed 3 bases, J shed 4 bases, and the junction held 1 base outside the gene matches. The CDR3 sequence is 14 residues long. Germline assignment: CDR1 SGDLS and CDR2 YYNGEE. Written as DNA, the CDR3 is TGTGCCAGCAGCGCGGGACAGGGGTACAATGAGCAGTTCTTC. Its translation is CASSAGQGYNEQFF.

The chain joins TRBV4-1 to TRBJ2-7; 10 bases fit TRBD1. This CDR3 is built from 15 residues. With 5 bases clipped from V and 4 bases from J, the junction kept 8 bases outside the gene matches. Germline CDR1 and CDR2: MGHRA and YSYEKL. The CDR3 protein is CASSEGGTGVYEQYF. In nucleotides, the CDR3 is TGCGCCAGCAGCGAAGGGGGGACAGGGGTATACGAGCAGTACTTC.

The chain recombines TRBV7-2 with TRBJ2-7; TRBD1 is a possible D gene (5 bases). V was cut by 2 bases and J by 3 bases, with 14 bases left in between. The CDR3 contains 15 residues. The germline gives CDR1 SGHTA, CDR2 FQGNSA. As DNA, the CDR3 is TGTGCCAGCAGCTTAAGCGACAGCGTATACTACGAGCAGTACTTC. It encodes CASSLSDSVYYEQYF.

This clone was found a few times. This chain connects TRBV4-1 to TRBJ1-4; 11 bases fit TRBD1. Trimming removed 5 bases from V and 6 bases from J; junction bases left unmatched: 5. Germline CDR1 is MGHRA and CDR2 is YSYEKL. CDR3 length equals 15 residues. CDR3 sequence: CASSTPGQGDEKLFF. Here the CDR3 DNA reads TGCGCCAGCAGCACTCCGGGACAGGGGGATGAAAAACTGTTTTTT.

CDR3 loop: CASSYSRGLSGELFF. CDR3 DNA sequence: TGTGCCAGCAGTTACTCCAGGGGGCTTTCCGGGGAGCTGTTTTTT. The chain combines TRBV6-5 with TRBJ2-2, with 8 bases identical to TRBD1. V lost 0 bases, J lost 6 bases, and 3 bases stayed unmatched. CDR3 length equals 15 residues. Germline CDR1 MNHEY, CDR2 SVGAGI.